This TCR beta chain was obtained from a study of T cell responses to AZD1222 COVID-19 vaccine. Produced via immunoSEQ multiplex PCR; TCRdb's table is partial and in-frame only. The sample lists 120,000 to 150,000 clones; about 82% were seen once. Study-wide results and caveats: White British donors predominated, females outnumbered males, and clonal diversity was possibly underestimated.

The CDR3 loop spans 16 amino acids. Trimming shortened V by 3 bases and J by 2 bases, and 18 bases separated the two germline ends. Germline V lookup: CDR1 GTSNPN, CDR2 SVGIG (reference sequence). To note about this clone: What it binds is not known.

The sample here was peripheral blood, taken 28 days after the second AZD1222 dose. The sequence was collected from an adult who received the AZD1222 COVID-19 vaccine. The V gene is TRBV30, the J gene TRBJ2-3; weak D call: TRBD2 (6 bases). The CDR3: CAWSAEGTFLTDTQYF. As DNA, the CDR3 is TGTGCCTGGAGCGCAGAAGGGACTTTTCTCACAGATACGCAGTATTTT.